A selection of T cell receptor beta chains follows, all from one sample in a study of shared clonotypes between healthy human individuals. The protocol was immunoSEQ multiplex PCR, while the TCRdb copy is restricted to in-frame clones and leaves out a portion. Of 800,000 to 950,000 clones in the sample, just over 95% were seen once. Sequenced input: naive CD8+ T cells sorted from blood. Receptors originate from a man aged 25 to 45 in good health. Both conserved end residues are part of each CDR3. The D gene is left open where the match is weak. Some rows have no size entry. The others give once, few or many, or a class for an expanded clone.

size	D	V	J	CDR3	DNA
NA	NA	TRBV4-2	TRBJ2-4	CASSQEDSSSIQYF	TGTGCCAGCAGCCAAGAAGATAGTTCCAGCATTCAGTACTTC
NA	NA	TRBV27	TRBJ1-1	CASSIQRNTEAFF	TGTGCCAGCAGTATACAGAGGAACACTGAAGCTTTCTTT
once	NA	TRBV13	TRBJ1-1	CAAGVGGTEAFF	TGTGCCGCGGGGGTAGGGGGCACTGAAGCTTTCTTT
once	TRBD2	TRBV19	TRBJ2-7	CATRGGPFPYEQYF	TGTGCCACCCGGGGGGGGCCTTTCCCCTACGAGCAGTACTTC
NA	NA	TRBV5-1	TRBJ2-7	CASSPQDAYEQYF	TGCGCCAGCAGCCCCCAGGACGCCTACGAGCAGTACTTC
NA	NA	TRBV11-2	TRBJ1-3	CASSLVGGNTIYF	TGTGCCAGCAGCTTAGTCGGGGGGAACACCATATATTTT
NA	TRBD2	TRBV7-9	TRBJ2-7	CASSPIAGEGYEQYF	TGTGCCAGCAGCCCCATAGCGGGAGAAGGCTACGAGCAGTACTTC
NA	TRBD1	TRBV15	TRBJ1-2	CATSRGTGALRGGYTF	TGTGCCACCAGCAGAGGGACAGGCGCTCTTCGCGGCGGCTACACCTTC
NA	NA	TRBV10-3	TRBJ2-7	CAVTGGIGSYEQYF	TGTGCCGTTACAGGCGGAATCGGCTCCTACGAGCAGTACTTC
NA	NA	TRBV28	TRBJ2-7	CASWDSTEQYF	TGTGCCAGCTGGGACTCAACAGAGCAGTACTTC
NA	NA	TRBV6-6	TRBJ1-1	CASSPRAANFNEEAFF	TGTGCCAGCAGCCCGAGGGCAGCCAACTTCAATGAGGAAGCTTTCTTT
NA	NA	TRBV5-4	TRBJ2-1	CASSNIMGEKYNEQFF	TGTGCCAGCAGCAATATAATGGGCGAGAAGTACAATGAGCAGTTCTTC
NA	NA	TRBV4-1	TRBJ2-2	CASSQDPSSGELFF	TGCGCCAGCAGCCAAGACCCTAGTTCCGGGGAGCTGTTTTTT
NA	NA	TRBV7-8	TRBJ2-1	CASSLSAYNEQFF	TGTGCCAGCAGCTTATCAGCGTACAATGAGCAGTTCTTC
NA	NA	TRBV28	TRBJ1-2	CASSRRVPHYGYTF	TGTGCCAGCAGTAGACGAGTCCCACACTATGGCTACACCTTC
once	NA	TRBV5-4	TRBJ2-2	CASSLRQGDYTGELFF	TGTGCCAGCAGCTTGAGGCAGGGGGACTACACCGGGGAGCTGTTTTTT